The following is a TCR beta chain sequence with its context. There is no known antigen for this receptor. Base-call qualities are not available, and no considerably larger clone is one nucleotide away. Participants in the prospective study were enrolled through a virtual design, were aged about 18 to 90 years, and lived in roughly 24 United States geographic areas. To assign participants to cohorts, the prospective study relied on clinical history that participants themselves reported in a screening survey and a study questionnaire. A participant counted as exposed if, within 2 weeks of entering the study, that participant had been in contact with someone who had a PCR-confirmed or clinician-diagnosed COVID-19 case. In the prospective study, whole blood, serum and a nasopharyngeal or oropharyngeal swab were collected from each participant by mobile phlebotomists. Participants in the prospective study had the option to provide additional blood draws and questionnaires over a roughly 2-month period. Before DNA extraction, blood samples from the prospective study were shipped at room temperature or frozen.

This entry is derived from a study of blood T cell repertoires in COVID-19 (dated by TCRdb to 2020 to 2021). About the full investigation: Collaborator samples came from the United States, Italy and Spain and covered acute and convalescent phases of COVID-19. The repertoires were released in a freely available public database meant as a resource for research on the immune response to SARS-CoV-2. The samples were drawn from two sources: the first 160 participants of the ongoing ImmuneRACE study, and 1,200 or so subjects contributed by 6 global collaborators. The prospective study material was composed of cDNA or gDNA derived from T cells, B-cell-depleted T cells, or PBMCs. Where available, HLA class I and class II types were taken from metadata supplied by the sample provider and were not determined by assay-based typing. Deeply sampled blood TCRbeta repertoires from subjects exposed to, actively infected with, or recovered from COVID-19 were included in the dataset. The sample metadata nearly always contained a de-identified subject ID, COVID-19 status, age in years and sex. Results the study describes overall, beyond this receptor: The quantity of clinical and demographic metadata differed by source and by participant and was supplied without curation.

The CDR3 starts with the cysteine, ends with the phenylalanine, and has 14 residues. Solely the CDR3 DNA is kept, with 42 bases framed from the first base. Trimming at the junction amounts to 3 bases on V and 3 bases on J, and the germline ends lie 12 bases apart. The germline V gene encodes CDR1 SGDLS and CDR2 YYNGEE. The immunoSEQ Assay, a bias-controlled multiplex PCR, was used to amplify TCRbeta CDR3 regions from genomic DNA. In the source study's methods: The number of nucleated cells in each sample was estimated by amplification of reference gene primers within the assay. To quantify the absolute abundance of each unique TCRbeta CDR3 rearrangement, sequence reads were collapsed and filtered. Productive Simpson clonality was computed per sample as the square root of Simpson's diversity index over productive rearrangements. The table comes from immuneACCESS by way of TCRdb, which keeps in-frame sequences with V and J called. Part of the clones is missing from these tables; in studies checked, under half for an unresolved V gene and the rest for unknown reasons. For V, J and clone size, that table is used; D and trimming come from the DNA. The sample table lists roughly 200,000 clones, 86% of them with a count of one. Approximately 4% of the sample comes from the top ten.

The sample was PBMCs or T cells enriched from blood (not recorded which). The receptor was derived from a woman younger than 45 who had been exposed to COVID-19. Recombination joined TRBV9 with TRBJ1-1, and possibly TRBD1, on 5 matching bases. The CDR3 has the sequence CASSAERGDTEAFF. The DNA reads as follows: TGTGCCAGCAGCGCAGAGCGGGGGGACACTGAAGCTTTCTTT.